The 22 T cell receptor beta chains below were found in one sample sequenced in a study of cytomegalovirus exposure and HLA in healthy donors. The table came from immunoSEQ multiplex PCR; TCRdb's copy has only in-frame clones and leaves some out. The sample holds approximately 150,000 clones, around nine tenths seen once. Sequencing was performed on PBMCs. These receptor sequences come from a man in his late teens or twenties in good health and CMV-seropositive.

The chain links TRBV15 to TRBJ2-1; no definite D call. Trimming left V 1 base short and J 5 bases short, with 6 bases between. Per the germline V gene, CDR1 is LNHNV and CDR2 is YYDKDF (reference sequence). The CDR3 contains 13 residues. CDR3 in amino acids: CATSRGLHNEQFF. The CDR3 DNA reads as TGTGCCACCAGCAGAGGACTTCACAATGAGCAGTTCTTC.

V usage is TRBV19 and J usage is TRBJ1-2, with D possibly TRBD1 on 6 matching bases. CDR3 length: 16 amino acids. Germline V lookup: CDR1 LNHDA, CDR2 SQIVND (reference sequence). Trimming pared 6 bases from V and 5 bases from J, leaving 22 bases between. CDR3 sequence: CASSPGHYLDSYGYTF. The CDR3, as DNA: TGTGCCAGTAGCCCGGGACACTATCTCGACAGTTATGGCTACACCTTC.

The chain recombines TRBV15 with TRBJ2-5; tentatively, D is TRBD2 (7 bases). The CDR3 contains 14 residues. With 6 bases removed from V and 4 bases from J, the gap between germline ends came to 15 bases. Germline CDR1 reads LNHNV; CDR2 reads YYDKDF (reference sequence). The chain's CDR3 is CATSFRGGGETQYF. In nucleotides, the CDR3 is TGTGCCACCAGTTTCCGGGGAGGGGGAGAGACCCAGTACTTC. The variable domain in full, completed from reference TRBV15 and TRBJ2-5, reads DAMVIQNPRYQVTQFGKPVTLSCSQTLNHNVMYWYQQKSSQAPKLLFHYYDKDFNNEADTPDNFQSRRPNTSFCFLDIRSPGLGDTAMYLCATSFRGGGETQYFGPGTRLLVL.

V is TRBV6-1 and J is TRBJ1-2, with D unresolved. The CDR3 runs to 13 residues. The germline gives CDR1 MNHNS, CDR2 SASEGT. V was pared by 1 base and J by 4 bases, with 7 bases between. Here the CDR3 DNA reads TGTGCCAGCAGTGAAGAGCCGGTCTATGGCTACACCTTC. Protein: CASSEEPVYGYTF.

This chain joins TRBV7-8 and TRBJ2-2, with D tentatively TRBD2 (6 bases). This CDR3 has 15 residues. Germline V gene sequence: CDR1 SGHVS, CDR2 FQNEAQ. V shed 2 bases and J shed 8 bases, with 15 bases lying between them. The CDR3 nucleotides are TGTGCCAGCAGCTTAAGTCTAGGAGGGTTTGGGGAGCTGTTTTTT. It codes for CASSLSLGGFGELFF.

This sequence joins TRBV30 and TRBJ1-2; D is undetermined. The V end was cut by 5 bases, the J end by 2 bases, with 18 bases between. CDR1 GTSNPN and CDR2 SVGIG come from the germline V gene (reference sequence). CDR3 length: 15 amino acids. CDR3 DNA: TGTGCCTGGCTTAATCGAGGAGTGATAAACTATGGCTACACCTTC. It specifies CAWLNRGVINYGYTF.

The chain joins TRBV5-6 to TRBJ2-7; 9 nucleotides line up with TRBD2. CDR1 is SGHDT and CDR2 is YYEEEE in the germline V gene. The V gene end was trimmed by 4 bases and the J gene end by 3 bases; junction bases not matched to a gene: 11. CDR3 length: 16 amino acids. The CDR3 DNA follows: TGTGCCAGCAGCACCCTCGCCGGGACTAGCCTCTACGAGCAGTACTTC. It yields the protein CASSTLAGTSLYEQYF.

V gene TRBV5-4 combines with J gene TRBJ1-2, with D possibly matching TRBD1 (5 bases). The CDR3 length is 12 residues. Trimming took off 0 bases at V and 13 bases at J, with 13 bases between the two ends. Germline CDR1 and CDR2: SGHNT and YYREEE (reference sequence). The DNA for the CDR3 is TGTGCCAGCAGCTTGGGGGGCCTGGGGGGCACCTTC. Its translation: CASSLGGLGGTF.

V usage is TRBV18 and J usage is TRBJ1-4; TRBD1 agrees at 9 bases. The CDR3 runs to 16 residues. Germline lookup yields CDR1 KGHSH and CDR2 LQKENI. The V segment lost 4 bases and the J segment 11 bases; nucleotides outside the gene matches: 14. CDR3 region: CASSLTAGTGLGKLFF. CDR3 DNA: TGTGCCAGCTCACTTACCGCCGGGACAGGGTTGGGGAAACTGTTTTTT.

The chain couples TRBV10-1 to TRBJ2-3; 8 positions agree with TRBD2. The trim removed 0 bases at V and 2 bases at J, leaving 4 bases unmatched. CDR3 length equals 16 residues. The V gene's germline CDR1 is WNHNN and CDR2 SYGVQD (reference sequence). The CDR3 DNA sequence: TGCGCCAGCAGTGAGTCGAATAGCGGGGACACAGATACGCAGTATTTT. Amino acids: CASSESNSGDTDTQYF.

This chain joins TRBV5-8 and TRBJ1-2, with a possible D match to TRBD1 (5 bases). The CDR3 contains 15 residues. The V and J ends lost 1 base and 3 bases respectively, with 13 bases between them. CDR1 is SGHTS, CDR2 YDEGEE, per germline. The chain's CDR3 is CASSLRVGTYYGYTF. The CDR3 DNA reads TGTGCCAGCAGCTTGAGAGTTGGGACTTACTATGGCTACACCTTC.

CDR3 bases: TGTGCCAGCAGCTTACCGGGACAGGCAAGTTATGGCTACACCTTC. Protein product: CASSLPGQASYGYTF. V usage is TRBV5-8 and J usage is TRBJ1-2; 8 bases line up with TRBD1. Germline V gives CDR1 SGHTS, CDR2 YDEGEE. Unmatched junction bases numbered 8, after V lost 2 bases and J lost 5 bases. This CDR3 has 15 residues.

J is TRBJ2-2 and V is TRBV18, with D possibly TRBD1 on 5 matching bases. The CDR3 is 16 residues long. Trimming took off 6 bases at V and 1 base at J, with 15 bases between the two ends. Germline lookup yields CDR1 KGHSH and CDR2 LQKENI. The CDR3 bases are TGTGCCAGCTCGCCTCGCATAGGACAGAACACCGGGGAGCTGTTTTTT. Protein sequence: CASSPRIGQNTGELFF.

This clone was seen just once. Its ends do not fully match the called genes, so a read error is possible. This chain links TRBV25-1 with TRBJ1-3; D is unresolved. Germline loops: CDR1 MGHDK, CDR2 SYGVNS. The CDR3 spans 15 residues. CDR3 bases: TGTGCCAGCAGTGACCCGGGCCGGGAAGTACACACCGTATATTTT. It is translated as CASSDPGREVHTVYF.

This clone was recorded a few times. V is TRBV5-6 and J is TRBJ2-1; the match to TRBD2 covers 8 bases. The germline gives CDR1 SGHDT, CDR2 YYEEEE. Trimming took 0 bases from V and 8 from J; bases not matched to a gene: 13. The CDR3 consists of 17 residues. The CDR3 here is CASSLVILPGLGDEQFF. In DNA form, the CDR3 reads TGTGCCAGCAGCTTGGTGATTTTACCGGGACTAGGGGATGAGCAGTTCTTC.

The chain recombines TRBV18 with TRBJ2-7; possibly TRBD2 for D (7 bases). The CDR3 is 16 residues long. Looked up from germline, CDR1 is KGHSH and CDR2 is LQKENI. The V gene lost 0 bases and the J gene lost 7 bases, with 19 bases spanning the gap. The CDR3, as DNA: TGTGCCAGCTCACCACCGGGGGGGCAGGGGCAGAAGGAGCAGTACTTC. It is translated as CASSPPGGQGQKEQYF.

The rearrangement joins TRBV5-1 to TRBJ1-2; no definite D call. Germline V gene data show CDR1 as SGHRS and CDR2 as YFSETQ. This CDR3 region has 16 residues. Trimming left V 0 bases short and J 4 bases short, with 16 bases between. CDR3 bases: TGCGCCAGCAGCTTGGCCGATGGGGAGCCTGGCTATGGCTACACCTTC. Amino acid sequence: CASSLADGEPGYGYTF.

The rearrangement uses TRBV19 and TRBJ1-4; 7 bases fit TRBD1. From germline, CDR1 is LNHDA and CDR2 SQIVND (reference sequence). The CDR3 runs to 16 residues. With 4 bases clipped from V and 2 bases from J, the junction kept 7 bases outside the gene matches. The CDR3 protein is CASSTKKGATNEKLFF. In DNA form, the CDR3 reads TGTGCCAGTAGTACCAAAAAGGGGGCGACTAATGAAAAACTGTTTTTT.

This chain joins TRBV6-6 and TRBJ2-7, with D perhaps matching TRBD2 (7 bases). Germline CDR1 reads MNHNY; CDR2 reads SVGAGI (reference sequence). V dropped 5 bases and J dropped 2 bases, with 19 bases sitting between them. This CDR3 is built from 16 residues. The CDR3 DNA sequence: TGTGCCAGCAGTCGAAGGCCGGGGGGCTTACCCTACGAGCAGTACTTC. Amino acid sequence: CASSRRPGGLPYEQYF.

The chain couples TRBV18 to TRBJ2-4; the match to TRBD2 covers 9 bases. The germline V gene encodes CDR1 KGHSH and CDR2 LQKENI. The trim removed 2 bases at V and 8 bases at J, leaving 4 bases unmatched. The CDR3 is made up of 14 amino acids. CDR3: CASSPAGGTYIQYF. The DNA of the CDR3 is TGTGCCAGCTCACCAGCGGGAGGGACATACATTCAGTACTTC.

The chain is built from TRBV29-1 and TRBJ2-7; 10 bases line up with TRBD1. Unmatched junction bases numbered 2, after V lost 7 bases and J lost 5 bases. Germline CDR1 and CDR2: SQVTM and ANQGSEA. The CDR3 consists of 11 residues. The CDR3 bases are TGCAGCGCGGGGACAGGGGACGAGCAGTACTTC. Protein: CSAGTGDEQYF.

The J gene is TRBJ1-4, the V gene TRBV18, with 9 bases that match TRBD1. The CDR3 has 15 amino acids. J was trimmed by 5 bases and V by 6 bases; bases with no gene match: 7. The germline CDR1 and CDR2 sequences are KGHSH and LQKENI. The CDR3: CASSSRGQGNEKLFF. In DNA, the CDR3 is TGTGCCAGCTCTTCCCGGGGACAGGGAAATGAAAAACTGTTTTTT.